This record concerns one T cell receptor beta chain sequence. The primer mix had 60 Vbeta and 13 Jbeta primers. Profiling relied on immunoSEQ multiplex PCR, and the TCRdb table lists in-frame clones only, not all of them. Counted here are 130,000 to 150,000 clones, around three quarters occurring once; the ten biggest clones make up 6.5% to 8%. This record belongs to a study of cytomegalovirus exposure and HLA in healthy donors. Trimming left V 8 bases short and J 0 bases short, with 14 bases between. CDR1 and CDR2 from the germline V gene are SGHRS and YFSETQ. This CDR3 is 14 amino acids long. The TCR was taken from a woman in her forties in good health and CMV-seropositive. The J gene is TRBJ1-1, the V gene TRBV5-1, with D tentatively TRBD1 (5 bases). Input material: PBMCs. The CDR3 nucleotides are TGCGCCAGTCAACAGGAGCCAATGAACACTGAAGCTTTCTTT. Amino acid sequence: CASQQEPMNTEAFF. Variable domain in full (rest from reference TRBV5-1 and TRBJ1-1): KAGVTQTPRYLIKTRGQQVTLSCSPISGHRSVSWYQQTPGQGLQFLFEYFSETQRNKGNFPGRFSGRQFSNSRSEMNVSTLELGDSALYLCASQQEPMNTEAFFGQGTRLTVV.